Following are 9 T cell receptor beta chains from one sample sequenced in a study of blood T cell repertoires in COVID-19. The method was immunoSEQ multiplex PCR; TCRdb's version includes in-frame clones alone and lacks a portion of them. The sample holds 250,000 to 300,000 clones, roughly 89% seen once. Input material: peripheral blood. These receptor sequences come from a woman in her thirties with COVID-19, enrolled during active disease.

This chain uses TRBV7-2 with TRBJ1-3; 8 nucleotides line up with TRBD1. The junction had 4 bases not matched to a gene; V was cut back by 10 bases and J by 2 bases. The length of the CDR3 is 13 residues. CDR1 is SGHTA and CDR2 is FQGNSA in the germline V gene. The DNA for the CDR3 is TGTGCCACGTCGACAGGGGCTGGAAACACCATATATTTT. It translates to CATSTGAGNTIYF. The entire variable domain, with the rest obtained from reference TRBV7-2 and TRBJ1-3, is as follows: GAGVSQSPSNKVTEKGKDVELRCDPISGHTALYWYRQSLGQGLEFLIYFQGNSAPDKSGLPSDRFSAERTGGSVSTLTIQRTQQEDSAVYLCATSTGAGNTIYFGEGSWLTVV.

The sample holds a few counts of this clone. The rearrangement uses TRBV5-6 and TRBJ2-1; 8 bases align to TRBD2. This CDR3 has 14 residues. Germline CDR1 SGHDT, CDR2 YYEEEE. V lost 2 bases and J lost 10; bases outside the gene matches: 8. The CDR3 bases are TGTGCCAGCAGCTTCTTAGGACTAGCAGGCGAGCAGTTCTTC. It translates to CASSFLGLAGEQFF.

The chain combines TRBV4-1 with TRBJ2-2; 9 nucleotides match TRBD2. J lost 9 bases, V lost 3 bases, and 11 bases had no gene match. Germline lookup yields CDR1 MGHRA and CDR2 YSYEKL. CDR3 size: 16 residues. DNA of the CDR3: TGCGCCAGCAGCCAGCCTGGGGCGGGAGGGCACCGGGAGCTGTTTTTT. Translated: CASSQPGAGGHRELFF.

The chain uses TRBV11-2 and TRBJ2-7; maybe TRBD2 (6 bases). With 4 bases removed from V and 2 bases from J, the gap between germline ends came to 18 bases. CDR1 is SGHAT and CDR2 is FQNNGV in the germline V gene. This CDR3 has 16 residues. CDR3 bases: TGTGCCAGCAGCTCCAGCCCCGCGGGGCCTGCCTACGAGCAGTACTTC. It specifies CASSSSPAGPAYEQYF.

J is TRBJ1-4 and V is TRBV5-1, with TRBD1 matching 7 bases. Trimming removed 5 bases from V and 8 bases from J; junction bases left unmatched: 9. The CDR3 totals 14 residues. Germline CDR1 and CDR2: SGHRS and YFSETQ. The CDR3 coding sequence is TGCGCCAGCAGGTTGACAGGGATCGACGAAAAACTGTTTTTT. Its protein is CASRLTGIDEKLFF.

This clone was detected once. The rearrangement joins TRBV19 to TRBJ1-4, with 7 bases matching TRBD1. This CDR3 is built from 17 residues. V was clipped by 9 bases and J by 0 bases; unmatched bases: 13. Germline V gene data show CDR1 as LNHDA and CDR2 as SQIVND (reference sequence). CDR3 nucleotide sequence: TGTGCCAGGACCGCGGTGGGGACAGCCGCAACTAATGAAAAACTGTTTTTT. It encodes CARTAVGTAATNEKLFF.

Here the CDR3 DNA reads TGTGCCAGCAGCTTGGCGGCGGGGCTTGACTATGGCTACACCTTC. It is translated as CASSLAAGLDYGYTF. The V gene is TRBV5-4, the J gene TRBJ1-2, with D perhaps TRBD1 (5 bases). This CDR3 contains 15 residues. CDR1 is SGHNT and CDR2 is YYREEE in the germline V gene (reference sequence). The V and J ends lost 0 bases and 3 bases respectively, with 12 bases between them.

This sequence joins TRBV19 and TRBJ1-2; D may be TRBD1 (5 bases). Germline V gives CDR1 LNHDA, CDR2 SQIVND (reference sequence). The length of the CDR3 is 15 residues. The V end was cut by 1 base, the J end by 4 bases, with 13 bases between. The CDR3 DNA reads as TGTGCCAGTAGTATAGTGGCCCTCGGGGGCTATGGCTACACCTTC. Its protein is CASSIVALGGYGYTF.

The CDR3 DNA is TGTGCCAGCAGCTTAGTTGTTACTCCTAACACTGAAGCTTTCTTT. This sequence encodes CASSLVVTPNTEAFF. The gene calls are TRBV11-2 and TRBJ1-1; D ambiguous. The CDR3 is 15 residues long. Germline V gene lookup returns CDR1 SGHAT and CDR2 FQNNGV. Trimming took off 1 base at V and 2 bases at J, with 11 bases between the two ends. The full variable domain, rest sourced from reference TRBV11-2 and TRBJ1-1, is EAGVAQSPRYKIIEKRQSVAFWCNPISGHATLYWYQQILGQGPKLLIQFQNNGVVDDSQLPKDRFSAERLKGVDSTLKIQPAKLEDSAVYLCASSLVVTPNTEAFFGQGTRLTVV.